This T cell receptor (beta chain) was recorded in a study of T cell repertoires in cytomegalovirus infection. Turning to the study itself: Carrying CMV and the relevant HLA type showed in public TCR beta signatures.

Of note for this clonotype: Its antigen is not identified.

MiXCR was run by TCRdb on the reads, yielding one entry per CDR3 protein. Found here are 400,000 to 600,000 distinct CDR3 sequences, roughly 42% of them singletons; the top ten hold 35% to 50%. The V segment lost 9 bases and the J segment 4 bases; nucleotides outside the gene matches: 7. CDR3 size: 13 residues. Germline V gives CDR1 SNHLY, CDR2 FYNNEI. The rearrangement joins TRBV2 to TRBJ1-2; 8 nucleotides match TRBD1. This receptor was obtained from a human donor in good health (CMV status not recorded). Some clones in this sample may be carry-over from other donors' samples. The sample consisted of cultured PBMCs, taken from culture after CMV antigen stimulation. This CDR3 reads CARTQGDGYGYTF. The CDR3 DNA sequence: TGTGCCAGGACACAGGGGGACGGCTATGGCTACACCTTC. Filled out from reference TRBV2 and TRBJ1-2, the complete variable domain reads EPEVTQTPSHQVTQMGQEVILRCVPISNHLYFYWYRQILGQKVEFLVSFYNNEISEKSEIFDDQFSVERPDGSNFTLKIRSTKLEDSAMYFCARTQGDGYGYTFGSGTRLTVV.